These 13 T cell receptor beta chains share one sample of origin, sequenced in a study of T cells in Graves' hyperthyroidism and ophthalmopathy (dated by TCRdb to about 2019). The library was prepared using multiplex PCR. TCRdb records Illumina HiSeq 2000 as the sequencer. The TCR beta CDR3 regions were amplified from the RNA transcripts. For the first round of RT-PCR on the TCR CDR3, the HTBI primer set was used together with the Qiagen OneStep RT-PCR kit. The public reads were reprocessed in TCRdb via fastp at Q25 and MiXCR, keeping in-frame beta chains. Each record represents a unique CDR3 protein, reported with the most common genes and DNA among its rows. The sample yields around 600,000 distinct CDR3 sequences; 15% to 18% were counted once. The top ten constitute under 7.5% of the sample. Sequencing was carried out using blood. These receptors came from a woman in her 30s with Graves' hyperthyroidism.

This clonotype was counted at least ten times. V gene TRBV7-2 combines with J gene TRBJ1-2; D is undetermined. V dropped 7 bases and J dropped 5 bases, with 11 bases sitting between them. The CDR3 loop spans 12 amino acids. Germline lookup yields CDR1 SGHTA and CDR2 FQGNSA. CDR3 bases: TGTGCCAGCACCCCTGGGCAGTATGGCTACACCTTC. It translates to CASTPGQYGYTF.

The sample holds many counts of this clonotype. The chain combines TRBV6-6 with TRBJ1-1; perhaps TRBD1 as D (5 bases). The CDR3 has 14 residues. Per the germline V gene, CDR1 is MNHNY and CDR2 is SVGAGI (reference sequence). With 2 bases removed from V and 5 bases from J, the gap between germline ends came to 12 bases. The CDR3 sequence is CASSYGTWGTEAFF. The CDR3 DNA follows: TGTGCCAGCAGTTACGGGACCTGGGGGACTGAAGCTTTCTTT.

This clonotype came up many times. V gene TRBV18 combines with J gene TRBJ2-7; D is possibly TRBD1 (5 bases). Germline values: CDR1 KGHSH, CDR2 LQKENI. This CDR3 is 13 amino acids long. Trimming pared 5 bases from V and 1 base from J, leaving 9 bases between. The DNA for the CDR3 is TGTGCCAGCTCAAAACAGGTTTCCTACGAGCAGTACTTC. This sequence encodes CASSKQVSYEQYF.

This clonotype was counted ten times or more. V usage is TRBV6-1 and J usage is TRBJ2-1; TRBD2 matches 12 bases. Germline V gene data show CDR1 as MNHNS and CDR2 as SASEGT. The CDR3 runs to 16 residues. Trimming at V came to 6 bases and at J to 3 bases, leaving 6 bases not matched to a gene. The CDR3 region has the DNA TGTGCCAGCAGGCGGACTAGCGGGATCCTCTACAATGAGCAGTTCTTC. This translates into CASRRTSGILYNEQFF.

For the CDR3, the DNA is TGTGCCAGTAGTACCTTTTCTCAGGGGTTAAACAATCAGCCCCAGCATTTT. It is translated as CASSTFSQGLNNQPQHF. The gene calls are TRBV19 and TRBJ1-5; perhaps TRBD1 as D (6 bases). The CDR3 runs to 17 residues. With 4 bases removed from V and 3 bases from J, the gap between germline ends came to 19 bases. In germline, CDR1 is LNHDA, CDR2 SQIVND (reference sequence).

This clonotype was observed at least ten times. The chain joins TRBV6-1 to TRBJ2-1; 10 nucleotides agree with TRBD2. Germline V gene lookup returns CDR1 MNHNS and CDR2 SASEGT. The V and J ends lost 0 bases and 7 bases, in that order; junction bases with no gene match: 6. CDR3 size: 16 residues. In DNA form, the CDR3 reads TGTGCCAGCAGTGAAGCGAGCGGGAGGGCCCGGAATGAGCAGTTCTTC. Protein sequence: CASSEASGRARNEQFF.

CDR3 bases: TGTGCCAGCAGCTTGTGGCTAGCGGGAGGACCTGCCCACGAGCAGTACTTC. Amino acid sequence: CASSLWLAGGPAHEQYF. The chain is built from TRBV5-6 and TRBJ2-7; 11 positions match TRBD2. The germline V gene encodes CDR1 SGHDT and CDR2 YYEEEE. J lost 5 bases, V lost 1 base, and 11 bases had no gene match. The CDR3 is 17 residues long.

This clonotype came up many times. The rearrangement joins TRBV2 to TRBJ2-1, with D possibly TRBD2 on 5 matching bases. The V gene lost 3 bases and the J gene lost 9 bases, with 18 bases spanning the gap. The CDR3 length is 15 residues. Per the germline V gene, CDR1 is SNHLY and CDR2 is FYNNEI. The CDR3 DNA follows: TGTGCCAGCAGTGACGCTAGCTTAGCCCCTACTGAGCAGTTCTTC. This encodes CASSDASLAPTEQFF.

In this sample, this clonotype turned up many times. This chain joins TRBV7-2 and TRBJ2-7; 10 positions agree with TRBD1. V shed 1 base, J shed 4 bases, and the junction held 4 bases outside the gene matches. The CDR3 is 15 residues long. Germline loops: CDR1 SGHTA, CDR2 FQGNSA. CDR3: CASSLGVGQGYEQYF. In DNA form, the CDR3 reads TGTGCCAGCAGCTTAGGCGTGGGACAGGGGTACGAGCAGTACTTC.

A few counts support this clonotype. The chain uses TRBV4-1 and TRBJ2-1, with 10 bases fitting TRBD2. The CDR3 is 19 amino acids. Unmatched junction bases numbered 19, after V lost 4 bases and J lost 7 bases. The germline gives CDR1 MGHRA, CDR2 YSYEKL. The CDR3 reads CASSPEDQRLAGAVNEQFF. CDR3 in DNA: TGCGCCAGCAGCCCCGAAGACCAGAGGCTAGCGGGAGCTGTGAATGAGCAGTTCTTC.

The V and J genes are TRBV9 and TRBJ2-4; no firm D call. This CDR3 region has 14 residues. Germline V gives CDR1 SGDLS, CDR2 YYNGEE. V was pared by 0 bases and J by 7 bases, with 11 bases between. The CDR3 region is CASSVGLDSNIQYF. The CDR3, as DNA: TGTGCCAGCAGCGTAGGGTTAGATTCGAACATTCAGTACTTC.

This clonotype has more than one count but fewer than ten. At one end, the junction sequence differs from germline, possibly due to a read error. V and J are TRBV11-3 and TRBJ2-5, with D tentatively TRBD2 (7 bases). Germline CDR1 and CDR2: SGHNT and YENEEA. The CDR3 contains 15 residues. CDR3 coding DNA: TGTGCCAGCAGCTTAGATGGGGGGGCCAAAGAGACCCAGTGCTTC. Protein sequence: CASSLDGGAKETQCF.

This clonotype appeared a few times. The chain carries TRBV7-6 and TRBJ2-2; 8 nucleotides align to TRBD2. The germline CDR1 and CDR2 sequences are SGHVS and FNYEAQ. The length of the CDR3 is 17 residues. V trimming: 5 bases; J trimming: 5 bases; junction bases outside the gene matches: 13. As DNA, the CDR3 is TGTGCCAGCAGCCAGTCCGGGAGCGGGAGACGAACCGGGGAGCTGTTTTTT. Its protein product is CASSQSGSGRRTGELFF.